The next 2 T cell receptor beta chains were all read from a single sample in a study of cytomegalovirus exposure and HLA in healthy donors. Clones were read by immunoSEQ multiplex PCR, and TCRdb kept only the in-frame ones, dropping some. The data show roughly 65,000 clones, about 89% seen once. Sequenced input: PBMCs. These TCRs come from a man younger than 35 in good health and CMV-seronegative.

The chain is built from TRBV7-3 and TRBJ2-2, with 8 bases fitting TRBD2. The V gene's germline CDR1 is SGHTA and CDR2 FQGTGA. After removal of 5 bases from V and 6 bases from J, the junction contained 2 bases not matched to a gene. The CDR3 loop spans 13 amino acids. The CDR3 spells CASSPGGSGELFF. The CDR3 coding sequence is TGTGCCAGCAGCCCGGGGGGGTCCGGGGAGCTGTTTTTT.

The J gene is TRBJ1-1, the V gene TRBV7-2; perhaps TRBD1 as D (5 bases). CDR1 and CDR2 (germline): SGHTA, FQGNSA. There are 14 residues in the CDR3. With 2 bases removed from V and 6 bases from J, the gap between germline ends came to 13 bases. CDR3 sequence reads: CASSLMPGHAEAFF. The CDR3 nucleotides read TGTGCCAGCAGCTTAATGCCAGGGCACGCTGAAGCTTTCTTT.